This TCR beta chain was found in a study of blood T cell repertoires in COVID-19. About the study: Samples of COVID-19 (acute and convalescent) were obtained from the United States, Italy and Spain. Nucleic acid was either cDNA or gDNA, and it came from T cells, B-cell-depleted T cells, or PBMCs.

As processed by the authors: For nucleated cells, counts were estimated from reference gene primer amplification. Assay: immunoSEQ multiplex PCR; the TCRdb copy retains only in-frame clones and omits some. From that table come the V and J calls and clone size; the DNA was used to work out D and trimming. This sample has roughly 60,000 clones; over 85% occur once, and the top ten carry 5% to 6%. This CDR3 has 13 residues. Germline V CDR1 and CDR2: MNHEY, SMNVEV (reference sequence). J gave up 11 bases and V 5 bases, and 9 bases lay outside the gene matches. This sequence was found in a human donor in a cohort sampled during active COVID-19. Sequencing was performed on peripheral blood. The rearrangement joins TRBV27 to TRBJ2-1; 7 bases agree with TRBD2. CDR3 amino acids: CASSPGLELKQFF. CDR3 sequence (DNA): TGTGCCAGCAGTCCAGGACTAGAATTAAAGCAGTTCTTC.